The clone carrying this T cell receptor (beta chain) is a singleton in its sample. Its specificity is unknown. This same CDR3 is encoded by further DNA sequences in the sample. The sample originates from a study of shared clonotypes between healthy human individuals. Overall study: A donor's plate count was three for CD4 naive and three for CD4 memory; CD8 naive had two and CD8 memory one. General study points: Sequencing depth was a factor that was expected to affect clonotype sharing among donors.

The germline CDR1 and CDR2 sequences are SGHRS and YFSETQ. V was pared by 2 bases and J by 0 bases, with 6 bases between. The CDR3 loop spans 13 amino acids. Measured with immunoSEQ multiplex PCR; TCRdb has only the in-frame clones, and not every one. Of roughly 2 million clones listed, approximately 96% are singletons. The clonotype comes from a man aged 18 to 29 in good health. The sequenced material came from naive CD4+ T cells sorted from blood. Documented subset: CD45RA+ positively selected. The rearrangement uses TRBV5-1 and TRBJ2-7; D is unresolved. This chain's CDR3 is CASSFDPSYEQYF. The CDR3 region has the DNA TGCGCCAGCAGCTTTGACCCCTCCTACGAGCAGTACTTC.